The rows below give T cell receptor beta chains drawn from one sample of a study of blood T cell repertoires in COVID-19. Method: immunoSEQ multiplex PCR; TCRdb's copy keeps in-frame clones and lacks some. The sample carries over 150,000 clones, around four fifths recorded once. The material sequenced was PBMCs or T cells enriched from blood (not recorded which). Receptors originate from a man aged 35-49 years who had recovered from COVID-19. Each CDR3 is given with its conserved first and last residue. The D gene is left open where the match is weak. A row's size may be missing; if present it is once, few, many or a size class.

abundance | j_gene | d_gene | len | v_gene | CDR3aa | CDR3nt
once | TRBJ2-6 | - | 15 | TRBV27 | CASSLLRAGANVLTF | TGTGCCAGCAGTTTATTAAGAGCTGGGGCCAACGTCCTGACTTTC
- | TRBJ1-5 | - | 14 | TRBV24-1 | CATSPTGSNQPQHF | TGTGCCACCAGTCCTACCGGGAGCAATCAGCCCCAGCATTTT
- | TRBJ2-3 | - | 15 | TRBV27 | CASSYRREWLDTQYF | TGTGCCAGCAGTTACCGCCGGGAGTGGTTAGATACGCAGTATTTT
- | TRBJ1-6 | - | 16 | TRBV4-3 | CASSQDRKDSLSPLHF | TGCGCCAGCAGCCAAGATAGAAAGGACAGTCTTTCACCCCTCCACTTT
- | TRBJ2-3 | - | 14 | TRBV6-5 | CASSGGRSADTQYF | TGTGCCAGCTCCGGGGGACGGTCCGCAGATACGCAGTATTTT
- | TRBJ1-5 | - | 16 | TRBV2 | CASSGGGKASNQPQHF | TGTGCCAGCAGTGGGGGAGGGAAGGCGAGCAATCAGCCCCAGCATTTT
few | TRBJ1-1 | TRBD1 | 14 | TRBV7-3 | CASSAAHRGTEAFF | TGTGCCAGCAGCGCCGCCCACAGGGGAACTGAAGCTTTCTTT
- | TRBJ1-1 | - | 13 | TRBV4-3 | CASSPHRHTEAFF | TGCGCCAGCAGCCCACACAGGCACACTGAAGCTTTCTTT
- | TRBJ1-2 | - | 14 | TRBV4-3 | CASSQVRGSYGYTF | TGCGCCAGCAGCCAAGTACGGGGGTCCTATGGCTACACCTTC
- | TRBJ2-1 | - | 12 | TRBV24-1 | CATSDPLSEQFF | TGTGCCACCAGTGACCCCCTTAGTGAGCAGTTCTTC